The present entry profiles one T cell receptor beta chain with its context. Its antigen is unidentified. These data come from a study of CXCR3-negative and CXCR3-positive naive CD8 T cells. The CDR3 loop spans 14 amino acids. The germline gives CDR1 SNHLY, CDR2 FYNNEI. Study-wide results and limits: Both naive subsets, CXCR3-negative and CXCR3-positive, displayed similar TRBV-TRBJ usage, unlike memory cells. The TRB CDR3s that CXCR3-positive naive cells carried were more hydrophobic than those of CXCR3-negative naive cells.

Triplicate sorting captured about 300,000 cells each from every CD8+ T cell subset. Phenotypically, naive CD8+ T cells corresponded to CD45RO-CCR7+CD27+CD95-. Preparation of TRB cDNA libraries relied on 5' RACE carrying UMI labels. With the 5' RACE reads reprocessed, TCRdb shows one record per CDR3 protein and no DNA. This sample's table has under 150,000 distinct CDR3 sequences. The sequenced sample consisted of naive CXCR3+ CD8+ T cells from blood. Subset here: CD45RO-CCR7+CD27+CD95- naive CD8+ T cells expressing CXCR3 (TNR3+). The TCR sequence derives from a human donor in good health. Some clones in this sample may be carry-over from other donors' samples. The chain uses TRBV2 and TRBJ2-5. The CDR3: CASSEIDGQETQYF.